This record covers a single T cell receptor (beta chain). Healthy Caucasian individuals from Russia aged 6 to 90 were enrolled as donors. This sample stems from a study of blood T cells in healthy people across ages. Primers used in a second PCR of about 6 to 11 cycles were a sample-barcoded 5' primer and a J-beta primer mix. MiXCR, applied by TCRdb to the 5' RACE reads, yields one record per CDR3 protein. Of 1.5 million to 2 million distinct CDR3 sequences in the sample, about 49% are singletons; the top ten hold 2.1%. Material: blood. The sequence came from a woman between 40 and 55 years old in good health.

As DNA, the CDR3 is TGTGCCAGCAGTGGGGGGTGTCCCACTACCGAGCAGTACTTC. Translated, it gives CASSGGCPTTEQYF. The rearrangement links TRBV6-5 to TRBJ2-7; tentative D call: TRBD2 (6 bases). The V gene lost 5 bases and the J gene lost 6 bases, with 17 bases spanning the gap. Germline assignment: CDR1 MNHEY and CDR2 SVGAGI. The CDR3 is made up of 14 amino acids.